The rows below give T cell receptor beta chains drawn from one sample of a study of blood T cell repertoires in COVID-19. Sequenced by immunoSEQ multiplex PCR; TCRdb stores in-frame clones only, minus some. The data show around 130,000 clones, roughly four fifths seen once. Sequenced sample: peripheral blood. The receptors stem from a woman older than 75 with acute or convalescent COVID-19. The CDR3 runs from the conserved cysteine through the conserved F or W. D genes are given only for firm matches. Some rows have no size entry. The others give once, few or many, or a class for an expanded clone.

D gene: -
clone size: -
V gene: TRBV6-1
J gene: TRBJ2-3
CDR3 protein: CASSELLPLPDTQYF
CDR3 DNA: TGTGCCAGCAGTGAACTCCTCCCCCTCCCAGATACGCAGTATTTT

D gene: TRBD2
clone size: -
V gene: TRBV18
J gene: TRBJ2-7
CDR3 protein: CASSEGLASTYEQYF
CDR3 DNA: TGTGCCAGCTCAGAGGGACTAGCGAGTACCTACGAGCAGTACTTC

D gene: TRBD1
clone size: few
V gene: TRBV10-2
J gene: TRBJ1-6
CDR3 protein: CASMRGQGYSPLHF
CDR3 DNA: TGCGCCAGCATGCGGGGACAGGGGTATTCACCCCTCCACTTT

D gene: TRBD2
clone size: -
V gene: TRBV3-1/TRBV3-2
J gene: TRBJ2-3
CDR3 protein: CASSRLAGDTQYF
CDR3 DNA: TGTGCCAGCAGTAGACTAGCGGGGGATACGCAGTATTTT

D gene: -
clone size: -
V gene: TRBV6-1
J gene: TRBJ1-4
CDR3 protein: CASSDRGGATNEKLFF
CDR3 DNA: TGTGCCAGCAGTGACAGGGGTGGTGCAACTAATGAAAAACTGTTTTTT

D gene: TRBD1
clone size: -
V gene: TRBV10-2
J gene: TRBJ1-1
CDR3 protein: CATEDRGRGFTEAFF
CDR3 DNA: TGCGCCACCGAAGACAGGGGAAGGGGTTTCACTGAAGCTTTCTTT

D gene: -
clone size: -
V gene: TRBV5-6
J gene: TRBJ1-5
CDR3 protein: CASSYGHYSNQPQHF
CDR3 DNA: TGTGCCAGCAGCTACGGACATTATAGCAATCAGCCCCAGCATTTT

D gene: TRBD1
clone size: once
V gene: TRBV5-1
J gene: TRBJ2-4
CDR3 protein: CASSHGTGRSKNIQYF
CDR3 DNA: TGCGCCAGCAGCCACGGGACAGGGAGGTCCAAAAACATTCAGTACTTC

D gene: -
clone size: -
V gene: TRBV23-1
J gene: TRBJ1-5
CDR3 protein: CASSLGNRVRQPQHF
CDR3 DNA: TGCGCCAGCAGTCTTGGTAACAGGGTGAGGCAGCCCCAGCATTTT

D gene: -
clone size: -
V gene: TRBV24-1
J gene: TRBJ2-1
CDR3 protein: CATTDSSYNEQFF
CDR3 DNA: TGTGCCACCACGGACTCAAGCTACAATGAGCAGTTCTTC

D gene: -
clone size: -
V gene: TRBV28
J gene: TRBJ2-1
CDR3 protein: CASSLGQRREQFF
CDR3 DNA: TGTGCCAGCAGTTTAGGTCAGCGTCGTGAGCAGTTCTTC

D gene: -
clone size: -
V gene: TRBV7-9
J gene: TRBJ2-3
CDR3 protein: CASSLGAPRFTDTQYF
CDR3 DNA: TGTGCCAGCAGCTTAGGGGCCCCGCGCTTCACAGATACGCAGTATTTT

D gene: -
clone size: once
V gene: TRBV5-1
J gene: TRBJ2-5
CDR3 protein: CASSLTVGGWETQYF
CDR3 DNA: TGCGCCAGCAGCTTAACCGTAGGGGGTTGGGAGACCCAGTACTTC

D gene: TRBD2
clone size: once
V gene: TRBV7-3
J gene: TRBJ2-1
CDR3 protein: CASSPSPTSGGYNEQFF
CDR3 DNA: TGTGCCAGCAGCCCCTCGCCGACTAGCGGGGGATACAATGAGCAGTTCTTC

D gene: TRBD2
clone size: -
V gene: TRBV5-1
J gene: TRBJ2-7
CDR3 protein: CASSPWEGLAGDEQYF
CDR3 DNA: TGCGCCAGCAGCCCCTGGGAAGGACTAGCGGGGGACGAGCAGTACTTC

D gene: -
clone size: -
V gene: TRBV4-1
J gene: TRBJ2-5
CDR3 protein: CASSQMGGPRGTQYF
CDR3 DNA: TGCGCCAGCAGCCAAATGGGGGGGCCGCGTGGGACCCAGTACTTC

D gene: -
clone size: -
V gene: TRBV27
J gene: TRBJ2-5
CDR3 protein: CASSQYTGGGRETQYF
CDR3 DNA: TGTGCCAGCAGTCAATACACCGGAGGTGGTCGGGAGACCCAGTACTTC

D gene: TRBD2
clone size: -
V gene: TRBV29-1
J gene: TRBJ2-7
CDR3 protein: CSARTSGSYEQYF
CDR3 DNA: TGCAGCGCCAGGACTAGCGGGTCCTACGAGCAGTACTTC

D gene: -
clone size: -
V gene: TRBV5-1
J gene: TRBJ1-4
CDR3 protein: CASSLTGREEKLFF
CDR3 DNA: TGCGCCAGCAGCTTGACAGGTCGAGAGGAAAAACTGTTTTTT

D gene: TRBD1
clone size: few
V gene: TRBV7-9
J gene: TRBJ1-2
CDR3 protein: CASRPITGGYGYTF
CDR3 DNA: TGTGCCAGCAGACCCATTACAGGGGGCTATGGCTACACCTTC